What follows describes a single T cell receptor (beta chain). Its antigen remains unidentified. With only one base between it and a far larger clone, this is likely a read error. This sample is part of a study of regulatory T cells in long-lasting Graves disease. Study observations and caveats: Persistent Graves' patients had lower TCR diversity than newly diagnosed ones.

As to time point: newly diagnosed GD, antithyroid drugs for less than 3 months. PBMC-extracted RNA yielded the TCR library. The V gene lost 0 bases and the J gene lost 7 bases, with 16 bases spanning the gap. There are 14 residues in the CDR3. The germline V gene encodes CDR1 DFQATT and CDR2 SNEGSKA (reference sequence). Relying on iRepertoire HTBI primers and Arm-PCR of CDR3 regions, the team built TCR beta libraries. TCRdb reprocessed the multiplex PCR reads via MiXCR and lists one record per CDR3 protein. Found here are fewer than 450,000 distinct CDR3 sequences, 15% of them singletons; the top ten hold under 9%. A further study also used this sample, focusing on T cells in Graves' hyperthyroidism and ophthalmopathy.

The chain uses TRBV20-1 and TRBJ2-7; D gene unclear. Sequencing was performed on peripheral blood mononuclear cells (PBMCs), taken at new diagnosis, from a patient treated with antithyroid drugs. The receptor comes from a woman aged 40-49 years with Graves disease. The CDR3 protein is CSARDHGARDEQYF. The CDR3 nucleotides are TGCAGTGCTAGAGATCATGGAGCGCGCGATGAGCAGTACTTC.